The rows below give T cell receptor beta chains drawn from one sample of a study of shared T cell receptors in the human thymus. TCRdb keeps only in-frame clones here, not all; method: immunoSEQ multiplex PCR. Seen here are around 730,000 clones, approximately 85% observed once, and the top ten hold roughly 0.01%. Separately, the same data were catalogued under a study of human thymus T cells.

Specimen: thymocytes. These TCRs come from a girl under three years old with a congenital heart defect. CDR3s include the opening cysteine and the closing phenylalanine or tryptophan.

length	V	CDR3
18	TRBV4-3	CASSQDRTGGWSNQPQHF
17	TRBV15	CATSRTGTGRLYSPLHF
13	TRBV19	CASSSGGYTEAFF
14	TRBV5-8	CASSQDRRHDIQYF
13	TRBV25-1	CASSEYRGYGYTF
13	TRBV29-1	CSVPGTGLYEQYF
16	TRBV19	CASSIDLRGPNYGYTF
17	TRBV28	CASSLWGQMNDYEKLFF
16	TRBV5-6	CASSLEAGGENTEAFF
17	TRBV19	CASSPDPTGFASQPQHF
13	TRBV2	CASRRQGVAEAFF
12	TRBV7-9	CASSLTGDEQFF
16	TRBV6-1	CASSEGRVAAIYEQYF
14	TRBV28	CASSWTGTNSPLHF
14	TRBV28	CASSLDQGLHGYTF
13	TRBV15	CATTRDRVNEQYF
16	TRBV6-1	CASSEGRGEGNQPQHF
16	TRBV19	CASSTPRDRGNQPQHF
15	TRBV5-4	CASSFIARRETEAFF
13	TRBV12-5	CASGLVQYTEAFF
15	TRBV6-5	CASRNRVCQSYEQYF
16	TRBV6-4	CASRGGQGALTYEQYF
14	TRBV9	CASSMGSSYNEQFF
18	TRBV12-5	CASGLVYGPQGRADTQYF
17	TRBV15	CATSREGGDTDFYEQYF
17	TRBV15	CATSRGLRTGVNSPLHF
15	TRBV27	CASSFGAGSGYGYTF
15	TRBV7-2	CASSTRQGLNTEAFF